This record looks at one T cell receptor (beta chain) sequence and its context. Its antigen is undetermined. This entry is derived from a study of shared clonotypes between healthy human individuals. Replicate sorted-subset PCRs were loaded with 150 to 200 ng DNA, 31,000 or so T cell genomes. Libraries were prepared by immunoSEQ multiplex PCR; TCRdb keeps only in-frame clonotypes and omits some of them. The repertoire holds 2 million or so clones, with approximately 95% as singletons. Broader study findings: Non-shared clonotypes displayed generation probabilities falling below those of clonotypes present in all four donors.

V was pared by 4 bases and J by 5 bases, with 10 bases of the junction left unmatched. In germline, CDR1 is SGDLS, CDR2 YYNGEE. This CDR3 is built from 15 residues. The sequence was collected from a young man in good health. Sequenced: naive CD4+ T cells sorted from blood. Subset given: CD45RA+ positively selected. The rearrangement uses TRBV9 and TRBJ2-7; 9 bases agree with TRBD2. The CDR3 nucleotides read TGTGCCAGCAGCCCGACCGAGAGCGGGAGGAACGAGCAGTACTTC. Protein sequence: CASSPTESGRNEQYF.